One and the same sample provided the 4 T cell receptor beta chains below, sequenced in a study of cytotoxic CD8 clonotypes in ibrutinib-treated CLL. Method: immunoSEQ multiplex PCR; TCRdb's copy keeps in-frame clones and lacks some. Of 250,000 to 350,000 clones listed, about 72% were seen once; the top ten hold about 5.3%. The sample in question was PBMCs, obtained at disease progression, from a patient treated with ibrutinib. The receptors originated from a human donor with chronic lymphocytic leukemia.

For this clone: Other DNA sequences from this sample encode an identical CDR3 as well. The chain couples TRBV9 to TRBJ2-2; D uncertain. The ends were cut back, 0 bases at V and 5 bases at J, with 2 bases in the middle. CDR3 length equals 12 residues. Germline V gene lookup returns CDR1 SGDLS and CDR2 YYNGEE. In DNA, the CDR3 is TGTGCCAGCAGCGTAGGGACCGGGGAGCTGTTTTTT. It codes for CASSVGTGELFF.

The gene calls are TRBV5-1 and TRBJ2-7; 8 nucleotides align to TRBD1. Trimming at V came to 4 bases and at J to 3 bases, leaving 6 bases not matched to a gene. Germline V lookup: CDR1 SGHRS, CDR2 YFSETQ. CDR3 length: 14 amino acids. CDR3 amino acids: CASSEGTGFYEQYF. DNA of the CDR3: TGCGCCAGCAGCGAAGGGACAGGCTTCTACGAGCAGTACTTC.

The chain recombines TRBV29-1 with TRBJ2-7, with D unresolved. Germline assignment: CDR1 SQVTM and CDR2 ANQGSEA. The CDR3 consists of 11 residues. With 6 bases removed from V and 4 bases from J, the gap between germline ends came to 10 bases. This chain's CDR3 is CSVLTSYEQYF. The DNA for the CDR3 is TGCAGCGTCTTGACATCTTACGAGCAGTACTTC.

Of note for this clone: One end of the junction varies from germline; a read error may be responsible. The CDR3 nucleotides read TGTGCCAGTTCACTAGGCGTAGCTCAAGAGACCCAGTACTTC. Protein: CASSLGVAQETQYF. The chain recombines TRBV18 with TRBJ2-5; D possibly corresponds to TRBD2 (5 bases). This CDR3 region has 14 residues. The germline CDR1 and CDR2 sequences are KGHSH and LQKENI.